These T cell receptor beta chains were read from a single sample in a study of blood T cells in healthy people across ages. TCRdb re-derived calls from the 5' RACE reads in MiXCR, one entry per CDR3 protein. Among fewer than 900,000 distinct CDR3 sequences listed, around 46% were seen once. Sequenced material: blood. These receptors originate from a woman aged 55-69 years in good health. Both conserved end residues are part of each CDR3. The D gene is left open where the match is weak. A row's size may be missing; if present it is once, few, many or a size class.

d_call j_call v_call clone_size cdr3_nt cdr3_aa
TRBD2 TRBJ2-1 TRBV20-1 - TGCAGTGCCAGGTCGGACCCGTCATTGAGCGGGAGTAGTGGGCAGTTCTTC CSARSDPSLSGSSGQFF
- TRBJ2-6 TRBV4-3 many TGCGCCAGCAGCCAAGATAGACATGCCTCTGGGGCCAACGTCCTGACTTTC CASSQDRHASGANVLTF
- TRBJ1-4 TRBV20-1 - TGCAGTGCTAGAGACCCAGGGCGCGGCGAAAAACTGTTTTTT CSARDPGRGEKLFF
- TRBJ1-1 TRBV23-1 - TGCGCCAGCAGTCAGGACGCTTGGGCAGGGGTGAACACTGAAGCTTTCTTT CASSQDAWAGVNTEAFF
- TRBJ2-3 TRBV5-1 - TGCGCCAGCAGCTTTAACCCGGACGCAACAGATACGCAGTATTTT CASSFNPDATDTQYF
TRBD2 TRBJ2-5 TRBV12-3/TRBV12-4 - TGTGCCAGCAGGAAGACTAGCGGGAGCTCAGAGACCCAGTACTTC CASRKTSGSSETQYF
- TRBJ2-2 TRBV7-2 - TGTGCCAGCAGCTTTAGGGGCGGGGAGCTGTTTTTT CASSFRGGELFF
TRBD2 TRBJ2-1 TRBV6-2/TRBV6-3 - TGTGCCGGCAGACACGGACTAGCGCCTAATGAGCAGTTCTTC CAGRHGLAPNEQFF
- TRBJ2-3 TRBV12-3/TRBV12-4 - TGTGCCAGCAGTTTTGGCAGAAGCACAGATATGCAGTATTTT CASSFGRSTDMQYF
- TRBJ1-6 TRBV20-1 - TGCAGTGCTAGAGATCTGTTGGCAGGCGACTCCTATAATTCACCCCTCCACTTT CSARDLLAGDSYNSPLHF